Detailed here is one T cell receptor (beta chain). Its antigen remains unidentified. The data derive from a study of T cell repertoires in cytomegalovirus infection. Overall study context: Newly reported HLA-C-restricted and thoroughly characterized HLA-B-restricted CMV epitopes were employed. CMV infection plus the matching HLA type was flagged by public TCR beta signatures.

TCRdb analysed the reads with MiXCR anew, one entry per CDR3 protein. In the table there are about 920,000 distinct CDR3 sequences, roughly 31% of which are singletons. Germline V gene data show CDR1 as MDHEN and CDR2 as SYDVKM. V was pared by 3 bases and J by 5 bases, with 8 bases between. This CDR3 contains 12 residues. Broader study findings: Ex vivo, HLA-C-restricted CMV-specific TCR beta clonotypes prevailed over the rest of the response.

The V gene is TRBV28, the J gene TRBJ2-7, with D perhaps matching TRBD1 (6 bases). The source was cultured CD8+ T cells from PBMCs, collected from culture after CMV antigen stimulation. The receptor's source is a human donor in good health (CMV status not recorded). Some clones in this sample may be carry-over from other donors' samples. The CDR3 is CASSFYRDEQYV. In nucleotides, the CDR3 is TGTGCCAGCAGTTTTTACAGGGACGAGCAGTACGTC.